This TCR beta chain is drawn from a study of T-cell memory formation after mild COVID-19. The germline V gene encodes CDR1 SQVTM and CDR2 ANQGSEA. The CDR3 sequence is 15 residues long. V dropped 0 bases and J dropped 0 bases, with 10 bases sitting between them. Study-wide results and limits: Clones that shrank (day 15 to 85) were balanced CD4/CD8, whereas later expanders leaned CD4+.

Barcoded TCR alpha and TCR beta cDNA libraries with UMIs came from 5'RACE using constant-segment primers. TCRdb reprocessed the 5' RACE reads with MiXCR, giving one entry per CDR3 protein. The table lists 70,000 to 95,000 distinct CDR3 sequences, about 13% of them singletons. The sample holds many counts of this clonotype. The antigen is unknown. The material sequenced was PBMCs or a T cell subset sorted from them (not recorded which). This TCR came from a man between 18 and 35 years old who had mild COVID-19 (a few samples of this study predate the infection). Cell type and time point are not known. This chain joins TRBV29-1 and TRBJ2-3; D unclear. CDR3 loop: CSVEDRGRSTDTQYF. CDR3 sequence (DNA): TGCAGCGTTGAAGATCGTGGCAGGAGCACAGATACGCAGTATTTT.